This TCR beta chain came from a study of T cell responses to AZD1222 COVID-19 vaccine. Findings of the study overall: Unmutated regions of variants are reportedly targeted by nearly half of spike-specific TCRs.

The protocol was immunoSEQ multiplex PCR, while the TCRdb copy is restricted to in-frame clones and leaves out a portion. The sample gives 120,000 or so clones, 70% to 90% of which show up once; about 10% is in the top ten. CDR3 length: 19 residues. Trimming took off 6 bases at V and 0 bases at J, with 24 bases between the two ends. Germline-derived CDR1 and CDR2 are SGHTA and FQGNSA. Concerning this clone: What it recognizes is unknown.

Here the sequenced sample was peripheral blood, taken on day 0 of AZD1222 vaccination. This sequence was found in an adult in good health. This chain uses TRBV7-2 with TRBJ2-4; possibly TRBD2 for D (6 bases). Here the CDR3 reads CASRRIRDSYTLAKNIQYF. The CDR3 nucleotides read TGTGCCAGCAGGAGAATAAGGGACTCTTACACCTTAGCCAAAAACATTCAGTACTTC.